This T cell receptor (beta chain) was captured by sequencing in a study of blood T cell repertoires in COVID-19. Looking at the study overall: Samples came from the United States, Italy and Spain, spanning acute and convalescent COVID-19. PBMCs, B-cell-depleted T cells, or T cells provided the cDNA or gDNA that made up the material.

Trimming cost V 4 bases and J 6 bases; bases outside gene matches: 10. CDR1 is KGHDR, CDR2 SFDVKD, per germline. The CDR3 sequence is 16 residues long. Under the authors' procedure: Quantification of nucleated cells was approximated via reference gene primer amplification. The data were produced by immunoSEQ multiplex PCR, yet TCRdb's version contains in-frame clones alone and is incomplete. V, J and clone size reflect that table, while D and trimming were determined from the DNA. The sample shows about 100,000 clones, 65% to 85% of them seen only once. The TCR was taken from a man between 60 and 70 years old with acute or convalescent COVID-19. Material: peripheral blood. V is TRBV24-1 and J is TRBJ2-1, with TRBD1 matching 8 bases. CDR3 residues: CATSEQGDWNSNEQFF. The DNA for the CDR3 is TGTGCCACCAGTGAACAGGGGGACTGGAACAGCAATGAGCAGTTCTTC.